Described below is a single TCR beta chain sequence and its context. This sample is drawn from a study of shared clonotypes between healthy human individuals. The study drew its donors from healthy HIV-negative adults without recent acute infections or vaccinations. The repertoire was sequenced with immunoSEQ multiplex PCR; TCRdb's copy has only in-frame clones and lacks some. The sample has about half a million clones, about 85% seen once. Germline CDR1 reads SQVTM; CDR2 reads ANQGSEA. V was trimmed by 3 bases and J by 6 bases, leaving 5 bases between them. This CDR3 is 10 amino acids long. The source material was PBMCs. The TCR sequence derives from a woman aged 40 to 55 in good health. Some clones in this sample may be carry-over from other donors' samples. The chain carries TRBV29-1 and TRBJ1-2; no reliable D call. The CDR3 reads CSVDRHGYTF. The DNA of the CDR3 is TGCAGCGTTGATAGGCATGGCTACACCTTC. Complete variable domain (other parts from reference TRBV29-1 and TRBJ1-2): SAVISQKPSRDICQRGTSLTIQCQVDSQVTMMFWYRQQPGQSLTLIATANQGSEATYESGFVIDKFPISRPNLTFSTLTVSNMSPEDSSIYLCSVDRHGYTFGSGTRLTVV.